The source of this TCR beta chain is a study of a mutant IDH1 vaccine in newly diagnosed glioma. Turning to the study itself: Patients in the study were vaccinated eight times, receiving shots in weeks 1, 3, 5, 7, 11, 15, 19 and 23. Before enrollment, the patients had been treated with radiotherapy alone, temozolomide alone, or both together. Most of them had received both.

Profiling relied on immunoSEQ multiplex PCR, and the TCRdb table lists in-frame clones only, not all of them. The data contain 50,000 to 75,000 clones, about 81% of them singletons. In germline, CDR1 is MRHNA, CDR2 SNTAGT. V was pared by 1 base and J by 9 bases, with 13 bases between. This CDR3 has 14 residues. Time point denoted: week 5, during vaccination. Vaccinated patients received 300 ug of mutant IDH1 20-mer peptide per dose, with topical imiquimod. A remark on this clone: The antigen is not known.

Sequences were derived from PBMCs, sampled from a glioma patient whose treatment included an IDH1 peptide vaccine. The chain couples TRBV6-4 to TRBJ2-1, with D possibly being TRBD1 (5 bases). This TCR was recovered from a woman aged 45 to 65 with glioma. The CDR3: CASSDLGDGVEQFF. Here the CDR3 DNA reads TGTGCCAGCAGTGACTTAGGGGATGGGGTTGAGCAGTTCTTC.